A selection of T cell receptor beta chains follows, all from one sample in a study of blood T cell repertoires in COVID-19. Here immunoSEQ multiplex PCR was the method, and the copy in TCRdb shows in-frame clones only, minus some. The table shows 150,000 to 200,000 clones, with about 90% occurring only once. Sequencing was done on a sample of peripheral blood. These receptors were collected from a man aged 35 to 55 with active or convalescent COVID-19. CDR3s leave out the opening cysteine and the closing phenylalanine or tryptophan. The order of the fields is CDR3 protein, J gene, clone size, D gene, V gene. The D gene is left open where the match is weak. Size is stated for part of the rows, as once, few or many counts, or as a class when the clone is expanded.

CDR3 protein: ASSLDRATGYGYT
J gene: TRBJ1-2
clone size: NA
D gene: TRBD1
V gene: TRBV27

CDR3 protein: ASSLGRGSVDEAF
J gene: TRBJ1-1
clone size: NA
D gene: NA
V gene: TRBV5-4

CDR3 protein: ASSSGDGSSYEQY
J gene: TRBJ2-7
clone size: once
D gene: NA
V gene: TRBV28

CDR3 protein: ASSAGTGPPNTEAF
J gene: TRBJ1-1
clone size: NA
D gene: TRBD1
V gene: TRBV9

CDR3 protein: ASSLPMGQRYGYT
J gene: TRBJ1-2
clone size: NA
D gene: TRBD1
V gene: TRBV28

CDR3 protein: AWSSGGRSSGNTIY
J gene: TRBJ1-3
clone size: once
D gene: NA
V gene: TRBV30

CDR3 protein: ASSGSGQQETQY
J gene: TRBJ2-5
clone size: NA
D gene: TRBD1
V gene: TRBV5-6

CDR3 protein: ASSADSKDNEKLF
J gene: TRBJ1-4
clone size: NA
D gene: NA
V gene: TRBV11-2

CDR3 protein: ASSEALLLAGDQETQY
J gene: TRBJ2-5
clone size: NA
D gene: TRBD2
V gene: TRBV6-1

CDR3 protein: ASHDRGRTGELF
J gene: TRBJ2-2
clone size: NA
D gene: TRBD1
V gene: TRBV6-5

CDR3 protein: AISGGYEQF
J gene: TRBJ2-1
clone size: NA
D gene: NA
V gene: TRBV10-3

CDR3 protein: ASSLGPQGGNEQF
J gene: TRBJ2-1
clone size: NA
D gene: NA
V gene: TRBV11-3

CDR3 protein: ASSPTGTAGGYT
J gene: TRBJ1-2
clone size: NA
D gene: TRBD1
V gene: TRBV18

CDR3 protein: ASRRAGEPGELF
J gene: TRBJ2-2
clone size: NA
D gene: TRBD2
V gene: TRBV6-5

CDR3 protein: ASSEQGGNEKLF
J gene: TRBJ1-4
clone size: NA
D gene: NA
V gene: TRBV2

CDR3 protein: ASSPRTGPLEQY
J gene: TRBJ2-7
clone size: NA
D gene: TRBD1
V gene: TRBV6-5

CDR3 protein: ASSIASGLIGYT
J gene: TRBJ1-2
clone size: NA
D gene: NA
V gene: TRBV19

CDR3 protein: ASSQVSGSNQPQH
J gene: TRBJ1-5
clone size: NA
D gene: NA
V gene: TRBV4-2

CDR3 protein: ASSPLGGAFEKLF
J gene: TRBJ1-4
clone size: NA
D gene: NA
V gene: TRBV16

CDR3 protein: ASSSPLAGMETQY
J gene: TRBJ2-5
clone size: NA
D gene: TRBD2
V gene: TRBV28

CDR3 protein: ASSEFDRAAYNEQF
J gene: TRBJ2-1
clone size: NA
D gene: TRBD1
V gene: TRBV10-2

CDR3 protein: ASSHDGGAANTGELF
J gene: TRBJ2-2
clone size: NA
D gene: TRBD2
V gene: TRBV18

CDR3 protein: SVISNYGYT
J gene: TRBJ1-2
clone size: NA
D gene: NA
V gene: TRBV20-1

CDR3 protein: ASSLALRDRTSGANVLT
J gene: TRBJ2-6
clone size: NA
D gene: TRBD1
V gene: TRBV5-4

CDR3 protein: ASSSPGTGVEKLF
J gene: TRBJ1-4
clone size: NA
D gene: TRBD1
V gene: TRBV5-6

CDR3 protein: ASSVGGAVDTQY
J gene: TRBJ2-3
clone size: NA
D gene: TRBD2
V gene: TRBV19

CDR3 protein: ASSAQTPNYGYT
J gene: TRBJ1-2
clone size: few
D gene: NA
V gene: TRBV6-5

CDR3 protein: ASSQVGVKRGGEKLF
J gene: TRBJ1-4
clone size: NA
D gene: NA
V gene: TRBV4-1

CDR3 protein: ASSLGQGGVYEQY
J gene: TRBJ2-7
clone size: NA
D gene: TRBD1
V gene: TRBV5-1

CDR3 protein: SVRGQARADTQY
J gene: TRBJ2-3
clone size: NA
D gene: TRBD1
V gene: TRBV29-1

CDR3 protein: ASSYSARLAGGSSYNEQF
J gene: TRBJ2-1
clone size: NA
D gene: TRBD2
V gene: TRBV6-2/TRBV6-3

CDR3 protein: ASSFQGSVNTEAF
J gene: TRBJ1-1
clone size: NA
D gene: NA
V gene: TRBV7-3

CDR3 protein: ASSHGQQNTEAF
J gene: TRBJ1-1
clone size: NA
D gene: NA
V gene: TRBV7-2

CDR3 protein: ASSYGQGDYGYT
J gene: TRBJ1-2
clone size: NA
D gene: TRBD1
V gene: TRBV6-2/TRBV6-3

CDR3 protein: ASSTQGGDQPQH
J gene: TRBJ1-5
clone size: NA
D gene: TRBD1
V gene: TRBV19